A single sample gave rise to the 31 T cell receptor beta chains below, sequenced in a study of a mutant IDH1 vaccine in newly diagnosed glioma (dated by TCRdb to the early 2020s). The sample's time point, from its label and the paper: week 5, during vaccination. Every vaccine dose consisted of 300 ug of a 20-mer mutant IDH1 peptide in Montanide, administered subcutaneously together with topical imiquimod. Library preparation used the immunoSEQ multiplex PCR assay. TCRdb holds this immuneACCESS table with in-frame rearrangements only. Some clones are missing; in checked studies, unresolved V genes explain under half, and the rest has no known cause. The sample table holds 45,000 to 65,000 clones, of which 82% were seen once. The top ten clonotypes cover 3.1% of the sample. These TCRs' antigens remain unknown. Sequencing was performed on PBMCs, taken from a glioma patient whose treatment included an IDH1 peptide vaccine. Receptors were obtained from a woman between 18 and 30 years old with glioma. Some clones in this sample may be carry-over from other donors' samples.

This sequence joins TRBV11-3 and TRBJ2-4; the D is unclear. Germline V gene lookup returns CDR1 SGHNT and CDR2 YENEEA. The CDR3 consists of 14 residues. Trimming shortened V by 0 bases and J by 8 bases, and 11 bases separated the two germline ends. CDR3 protein: CASSLDPQRYIQYF. The CDR3 region has the DNA TGTGCCAGCAGCTTAGATCCCCAGCGATACATTCAGTACTTC.

This clone was detected only once. The rearrangement uses TRBV5-1 and TRBJ1-1; D call uncertain. Germline V lookup: CDR1 SGHRS, CDR2 YFSETQ. Trimming removed 4 bases at V and 6 bases at J, with 13 bases between. The CDR3 runs 13 residues. For the CDR3, the DNA is TGCGCCAGCAGCCAGAAGGGTCCCGCTGAAGCTTTCTTT. Amino acid sequence: CASSQKGPAEAFF.

The table lists this clone with a few counts. The V and J genes are TRBV30 and TRBJ2-3, with TRBD2 matching over 9 bases. Germline V gene lookup returns CDR1 GTSNPN and CDR2 SVGIG (reference sequence). V was pared by 1 base and J by 4 bases, with 3 bases of the junction left unmatched. The CDR3 totals 14 residues. The CDR3 DNA is TGTGCCTGGAGTGGTAGCGGGAGTCCAGATACGCAGTATTTT. Translation: CAWSGSGSPDTQYF.

The chain recombines TRBV7-2 with TRBJ1-2; no clear D gene. Germline V gene sequence: CDR1 SGHTA, CDR2 FQGNSA. The CDR3 loop spans 15 amino acids. Trimming left V 5 bases short and J 4 bases short, with 17 bases between. CDR3 nucleotides: TGTGCCAGCAGCCCGATCCCCCGGGAGACCTATGGCTACACCTTC. This codes for CASSPIPRETYGYTF.

The chain carries TRBV6-5 and TRBJ2-7, with 12 bases lining up with TRBD1. This CDR3 comprises 14 residues. Germline trimming cut 7 bases from V and 7 bases from J; bases unmatched to any gene: 8. Germline-derived CDR1 and CDR2 are MNHEY and SVGAGI. The CDR3 spells CASTPRDRGREQYF. The CDR3 coding sequence is TGTGCCAGCACCCCCCGGGACAGGGGGCGGGAGCAGTACTTC.

This rearrangement joins TRBV10-3 to TRBJ2-3; 11 bases are a match to TRBD2. CDR1 and CDR2 (germline): ENHRY, SYGVKD. The CDR3 spans 15 residues. Trimming removed 4 bases from V and 4 bases from J; junction bases left unmatched: 4. The CDR3 sequence: CAISALAGGPDTQYF. The CDR3 DNA sequence: TGTGCCATCAGTGCGCTAGCGGGAGGCCCAGATACGCAGTATTTT.

CDR3: CASTDTGDHEAFF. In DNA form, the CDR3 reads TGTGCCAGCACAGATACAGGGGACCATGAAGCTTTCTTT. The chain is built from TRBV6-5 and TRBJ1-1; TRBD1 matches 7 bases. Germline values: CDR1 MNHEY, CDR2 SVGAGI. The trim removed 7 bases at V and 7 bases at J, leaving 9 bases unmatched. The CDR3 contains 13 residues.

The V and J genes are TRBV11-3 and TRBJ1-2; a possible D gene is TRBD1 (6 bases). CDR1 and CDR2 (germline): SGHNT, YENEEA. Trimming took 5 bases from V and 2 from J, leaving 15 bases between them. The CDR3 has 15 amino acids. Here the CDR3 DNA reads TGTGCCAGCAGCCTGCGGACAGCAAACAACTATGGCTACACCTTC. Protein: CASSLRTANNYGYTF.

The chain is built from TRBV29-1 and TRBJ2-2; possible D gene TRBD2, 5 bases. The CDR3 contains 14 residues. Trimming pared 1 base from V and 4 bases from J, leaving 10 bases between. Germline lookup yields CDR1 SQVTM and CDR2 ANQGSEA. The CDR3 bases are TGCAGCGTTGAAGTTCACGCGGGCACCGGGGAGCTGTTTTTT. Its protein is CSVEVHAGTGELFF.

The V call is TRBV5-8, the J call TRBJ1-2; TRBD1 might be the D (5 bases). Trimming took off 4 bases at V and 0 bases at J, with 16 bases between the two ends. The CDR3 is 16 residues long. CDR1 SGHTS and CDR2 YDEGEE come from the germline V gene. In DNA form, the CDR3 reads TGTGCCAGCAGCCTCCGGGGCCGGGGGTCTAACTATGGCTACACCTTC. It specifies CASSLRGRGSNYGYTF.

The chain joins TRBV4-2 to TRBJ1-4, with D unresolved. Germline V gene lookup returns CDR1 LGHNA and CDR2 YNFKEQ. The CDR3 runs to 17 residues. V shed 1 base and J shed 8 bases, with 20 bases lying between them. As DNA, the CDR3 is TGTGCCAGCAGCCAAGGAGGTATTTGGGTGGAGGAGGAAAAACTGTTTTTT. Translated, it gives CASSQGGIWVEEEKLFF.

DNA for the CDR3: TGTGCCAGCAGTGAAACGGCTAGCTCTGGAAACACCATATATTTT. Translated: CASSETASSGNTIYF. The rearrangement joins TRBV2 to TRBJ1-3; D remains unclear. Germline values: CDR1 SNHLY, CDR2 FYNNEI. This CDR3 is built from 15 residues. The germline V and J ends were trimmed by 2 bases and 0 bases, with 8 bases remaining between them.

The chain couples TRBV19 to TRBJ2-1; TRBD2 might be the D (6 bases). Germline loops: CDR1 LNHDA, CDR2 SQIVND (reference sequence). The germline V and J ends were trimmed by 9 bases and 8 bases, with 20 bases remaining between them. The CDR3 totals 14 residues. The CDR3 is CARGPGGIFDEQFF. In DNA, the CDR3 is TGTGCCAGGGGGCCAGGCGGGATTTTCGATGAGCAGTTCTTC.

The V and J genes are TRBV7-9 and TRBJ1-2; 9 bases are shared with TRBD1. The ends lost 5 bases at V and 6 bases at J; junction bases unmatched: 10. Germline V gives CDR1 SEHNR, CDR2 FQNEAQ (reference sequence). The CDR3 runs 15 residues. CDR3 residues: CASSPAGQGVDGYTF. The CDR3 nucleotides read TGTGCCAGCAGCCCAGCGGGACAGGGTGTGGATGGCTACACCTTC.

The chain has TRBV7-8 and TRBJ2-2, with 9 bases lining up with TRBD2. V lost 2 bases, J lost 2 bases, and 9 bases stayed unmatched. The CDR3 has 18 amino acids. Germline V gene lookup returns CDR1 SGHVS and CDR2 FQNEAQ. The CDR3 nucleotides read TGTGCCAGCAGCTTACCCCTAGCGGGACCCGTCAACACCGGGGAGCTGTTTTTT. Its protein is CASSLPLAGPVNTGELFF.

This clone was detected a few times. The CDR3 loop reads CASRTMAGDYTEAFF. The DNA for the CDR3 is TGCGCCAGCAGAACCATGGCAGGGGACTACACTGAAGCTTTCTTT. The chain uses TRBV5-1 and TRBJ1-1; tentatively, D is TRBD1 (6 bases). CDR1 and CDR2 (germline): SGHRS, YFSETQ. This CDR3 is 15 amino acids long. V was shortened by 5 bases and J by 3 bases, with 17 bases between the two germline ends.

This clone was observed a handful of times. The chain has TRBV4-2 and TRBJ1-2; 9 bases agree with TRBD1. The CDR3 has 14 amino acids. The V and J ends lost 4 bases and 7 bases, in that order; junction bases with no gene match: 7. Per the germline V gene, CDR1 is LGHNA and CDR2 is YNFKEQ. The CDR3 coding sequence is TGTGCCAGCAGCCGGGGACAGGGCCTGGGTGGCTACACCTTC. Encoded protein: CASSRGQGLGGYTF.

About this clone itself: At one boundary the junction diverges from the germline segment, which might be a read error. The rearrangement links TRBV30 to TRBJ2-2; 7 bases match TRBD1. The CDR3 runs 15 residues. Germline assignment: CDR1 GTSNPN and CDR2 SVGIG (reference sequence). CDR3: CAWTGQIIEHRGAVF. Written as DNA, the CDR3 is TGTGCCTGGACGGGACAGATTATCGAACACCGGGGAGCTGTTTTT.

The chain employs TRBV9 and TRBJ2-5; 8 nucleotides line up with TRBD2. The CDR3 consists of 15 residues. Germline V lookup: CDR1 SGDLS, CDR2 YYNGEE. V gave up 3 bases and J gave up 4 bases; unmatched junction bases: 8. For the CDR3, the DNA is TGTGCCAGCAGCGCGGGGGGGGCAGGCGGAGAGACCCAGTACTTC. Amino acids: CASSAGGAGGETQYF.

The rearrangement joins TRBV4-3 to TRBJ1-1; D gene ambiguous. Germline values: CDR1 LGHNA, CDR2 YSLEER. Trimming stripped 7 bases from V and 1 base from J, with 16 bases between. The CDR3 loop spans 15 amino acids. Here the CDR3 DNA reads TGCGCCAGCACCTCCGAGTGGGAAAGGAACACTGAAGCTTTCTTT. Amino acid sequence: CASTSEWERNTEAFF.

The chain recombines TRBV19 with TRBJ2-1; the match to TRBD1 covers 10 bases. The CDR3 sequence is 17 residues long. V lost 4 bases, J lost 0 bases, and 6 bases stayed unmatched. CDR1 LNHDA and CDR2 SQIVND come from the germline V gene (reference sequence). In DNA, the CDR3 is TGTGCCAGTAGTAGGGACAGGGGTAGACGCTCCTACAATGAGCAGTTCTTC. Its translation is CASSRDRGRRSYNEQFF.

The chain couples TRBV19 to TRBJ2-7; D is perhaps TRBD1 (6 bases). CDR3 length equals 14 residues. Germline V gene sequence: CDR1 LNHDA, CDR2 SQIVND (reference sequence). Trimming pared 7 bases from V and 5 bases from J, leaving 18 bases between. CDR3 sequence (DNA): TGTGCCAGTACCACACAGGGCCTACGGGACGAGCAGTACTTC. Its translation is CASTTQGLRDEQYF.

V usage is TRBV29-1 and J usage is TRBJ1-2, with unresolved D. The V gene's germline CDR1 is SQVTM and CDR2 ANQGSEA. The ends were cut back, 4 bases at V and 7 bases at J, with 7 bases in the middle. The CDR3 consists of 10 residues. CDR3 residues: CSVADPGYTF. In DNA form, the CDR3 reads TGCAGCGTTGCTGACCCTGGCTACACCTTC.

The chain is built from TRBV6-1 and TRBJ1-5, with 7 bases matching TRBD1. Per the germline V gene, CDR1 is MNHNS and CDR2 is SASEGT. V was clipped by 8 bases and J by 5 bases; unmatched bases: 6. The CDR3 loop spans 13 amino acids. The CDR3 sequence: CASGRGYDQPQHF. Here the CDR3 DNA reads TGTGCCAGCGGCAGGGGGTACGATCAGCCCCAGCATTTT.

This clone was detected only a few times. The gene calls are TRBV5-6 and TRBJ2-6, with a tentative D call TRBD2 (6 bases). In germline, CDR1 is SGHDT, CDR2 YYEEEE. CDR3 size: 17 residues. V lost 0 bases and J lost 0, with 10 bases in between. For the CDR3, the DNA is TGTGCCAGCAGCTTGGAAGCGGGCCGCTCTGGGGCCAACGTCCTGACTTTC. Protein sequence: CASSLEAGRSGANVLTF.

The J gene is TRBJ2-5, the V gene TRBV7-8, with 8 bases lining up with TRBD2. The CDR3 spans 21 residues. J was trimmed by 2 bases and V by 1 base; bases with no gene match: 21. The germline gives CDR1 SGHVS, CDR2 FQNEAQ. CDR3 nucleotide sequence: TGTGCCAGCAGCTTAGTCCACCCCCCCCGCGGGGGGCTAGCGGAACAAGAGACCCAGTACTTC. It yields the protein CASSLVHPPRGGLAEQETQYF.

The V gene is TRBV30, the J gene TRBJ2-7; tentatively, D is TRBD1 or TRBD2 (5 bases each). The CDR3 extends over 14 amino acids. Between the trimmed V and J ends, which lost 2 bases and 6 bases, there was a span of 17 bases. Germline V gene lookup returns CDR1 GTSNPN and CDR2 SVGIG (reference sequence). In DNA form, the CDR3 reads TGTGCCTGGAGTCCAGATTCGGGGACCTCCGAGCAGTACTTC. Amino acid sequence: CAWSPDSGTSEQYF.

The V and J genes are TRBV11-3 and TRBJ2-2, with a possible D match to TRBD1 (6 bases). V lost 4 bases to trimming and J lost 1 base, with 7 bases between them. The CDR3 covers 14 residues. CDR1 and CDR2 (germline): SGHNT, YENEEA. The CDR3 region has the DNA TGTGCCAGCAGCTCGGACAGGAACACCGGGGAGCTGTTTTTT. It encodes CASSSDRNTGELFF.

This chain links TRBV30 with TRBJ1-2, with 7 bases matching TRBD1. Germline V gives CDR1 GTSNPN, CDR2 SVGIG (reference sequence). CDR3 length: 14 amino acids. Trimming at V came to 0 bases and at J to 6 bases, leaving 7 bases not matched to a gene. The CDR3 nucleotides read TGTGCCTGGAGTGTAACGTTAACAGGGGATGGCTACACCTTC. It codes for CAWSVTLTGDGYTF.

This clone was picked up one time. V and J are TRBV7-9 and TRBJ1-5; TRBD1 agrees at 7 bases. The CDR3 has 16 amino acids. Germline V gene sequence: CDR1 SEHNR, CDR2 FQNEAQ (reference sequence). Germline trimming cut 2 bases from V and 2 bases from J; bases unmatched to any gene: 6. CDR3 nucleotide sequence: TGTGCCAGCAGCTTATGGCGAGGACAGGGCAATCAGCCCCAGCATTTT. This sequence encodes CASSLWRGQGNQPQHF.

J is TRBJ2-2 and V is TRBV23-1, with D unresolved. TRBV23-1 is recorded as an ORF, its role being uncertain. This CDR3 is built from 13 residues. The V and J ends lost 8 bases and 5 bases respectively, with 12 bases between them. CDR3 protein: CASRPAGTGELFF. The CDR3 DNA sequence: TGCGCCAGCCGGCCCGCCGGGACCGGGGAGCTGTTTTTT.